This is a list of T cell receptor beta chains from one sample in a study of blood T cell repertoires in COVID-19. The protocol was immunoSEQ multiplex PCR, while the TCRdb copy is restricted to in-frame clones and leaves out a portion. The data contain approximately 45,000 clones, about 90% of them singletons. The sequenced sample consisted of peripheral blood. The origin of the receptors is a human donor in a cohort sampled during active COVID-19. Both conserved end residues are part of each CDR3. Fields, in order: D gene, clone size, V gene, J gene, CDR3 protein, CDR3 DNA. The D gene is left open where the match is weak. Expanded clones get a size class; other rows say once, few or many, or leave the size out.

D: TRBD2
size: NA
V: TRBV11-3
J: TRBJ2-2
CDR3: CASSSGLAGELFF
DNA: TGTGCCAGCAGTTCCGGACTAGCCGGGGAGCTGTTTTTT

D: NA
size: once
V: TRBV27
J: TRBJ2-7
CDR3: CASSHAAGIEQYF
DNA: TGTGCCAGCAGCCACGCGGCGGGGATCGAGCAGTACTTC

D: NA
size: NA
V: TRBV28
J: TRBJ1-5
CDR3: CASSPVGGRNQPQHF
DNA: TGTGCCAGCAGCCCCGTCGGGGGTCGAAATCAGCCCCAGCATTTT

D: TRBD1
size: NA
V: TRBV5-1
J: TRBJ1-2
CDR3: CASSLDGQGVANYGYTF
DNA: TGCGCCAGCAGCTTGGATGGACAGGGGGTTGCTAACTATGGCTACACCTTC

D: NA
size: NA
V: TRBV3-1/TRBV3-2
J: TRBJ1-2
CDR3: CASSQGVRDKAGYTF
DNA: TGTGCCAGCAGCCAAGGGGTCCGGGACAAGGCGGGCTACACCTTC

D: NA
size: NA
V: TRBV2
J: TRBJ1-1
CDR3: CANIGAGSDTEAFF
DNA: TGTGCCAACATAGGGGCAGGATCGGACACTGAAGCTTTCTTT

D: TRBD2
size: NA
V: TRBV7-9
J: TRBJ2-1
CDR3: CASSPGGAGVLRNEQFF
DNA: TGTGCCAGCAGCCCAGGTGGGGCGGGGGTTTTACGTAATGAGCAGTTCTTC

D: NA
size: NA
V: TRBV29-1
J: TRBJ1-1
CDR3: CSVEPHGPRDTEAFF
DNA: TGCAGCGTTGAGCCTCACGGACCGAGGGACACTGAAGCTTTCTTT

D: NA
size: few
V: TRBV4-2
J: TRBJ1-5
CDR3: CASSQDYGPGNQPQHF
DNA: TGTGCCAGCAGCCAAGATTATGGGCCCGGCAATCAGCCCCAGCATTTT

D: TRBD1
size: few
V: TRBV18
J: TRBJ1-3
CDR3: CASSPFNDRGDTIYF
DNA: TGTGCCAGCTCACCATTTAATGACAGGGGAGACACCATATATTTT

D: TRBD1
size: once
V: TRBV6-5
J: TRBJ1-1
CDR3: CASSYSGQGKAEAFF
DNA: TGTGCCAGCAGTTACTCCGGACAGGGGAAGGCTGAAGCTTTCTTT

D: NA
size: NA
V: TRBV2
J: TRBJ2-5
CDR3: CASSDSDYQETQYF
DNA: TGTGCCAGCAGCGACTCGGACTATCAAGAGACCCAGTACTTC

D: NA
size: NA
V: TRBV19
J: TRBJ2-3
CDR3: CASKQETDTQYF
DNA: TGTGCCAGTAAACAGGAAACAGATACGCAGTATTTT

D: TRBD1
size: few
V: TRBV16
J: TRBJ1-2
CDR3: CASRPTGGQGIYGYTF
DNA: TGTGCCAGCAGACCTACTGGGGGACAGGGAATCTATGGCTACACCTTC

D: NA
size: NA
V: TRBV15
J: TRBJ1-3
CDR3: CATSRDTGSGNTIYF
DNA: TGTGCCACCAGCAGGGACACCGGCTCTGGAAACACCATATATTTT

D: NA
size: once
V: TRBV12-3/TRBV12-4
J: TRBJ1-5
CDR3: CASRVGGTQPQHF
DNA: TGTGCCAGCAGGGTCGGGGGGACTCAGCCCCAGCATTTT

D: NA
size: NA
V: TRBV6-2/TRBV6-3
J: TRBJ1-6
CDR3: CASSYGGNNSPLHF
DNA: TGTGCCAGCAGTTACGGGGGGAATAATTCACCCCTCCACTTT

D: TRBD1
size: NA
V: TRBV4-3
J: TRBJ1-3
CDR3: CASSRLAGTGDGNTIYF
DNA: TGCGCCAGCAGCCGACTCGCCGGGACAGGGGACGGAAACACCATATATTTT

D: TRBD1
size: NA
V: TRBV10-3
J: TRBJ1-1
CDR3: CAINEGGTGNTEAFF
DNA: TGTGCCATCAACGAAGGGGGGACAGGGAACACTGAAGCTTTCTTT

D: NA
size: NA
V: TRBV14
J: TRBJ2-3
CDR3: CASSQDTRYTQYF
DNA: TGTGCCAGCAGCCAAGATACCAGGTATACGCAGTATTTT

D: NA
size: NA
V: TRBV7-6
J: TRBJ2-3
CDR3: CASSPRGLFTDTQYF
DNA: TGTGCCAGCAGCCCTAGGGGTCTGTTCACAGATACGCAGTATTTT

D: NA
size: NA
V: TRBV5-5
J: TRBJ1-6
CDR3: CASSPGGQMGSPLHF
DNA: TGTGCCAGCTCCCCCGGCGGACAGATGGGTTCACCCCTCCACTTT

D: TRBD1
size: NA
V: TRBV5-1
J: TRBJ1-6
CDR3: CASSLAQGYNSPLHF
DNA: TGCGCCAGCAGCTTGGCACAGGGGTATAATTCACCCCTCCACTTT

D: TRBD1
size: NA
V: TRBV11-2
J: TRBJ2-4
CDR3: CASSSLDRVDIQYF
DNA: TGTGCCAGCAGCTCGCTCGACAGGGTAGACATTCAGTACTTC

D: NA
size: NA
V: TRBV30
J: TRBJ1-5
CDR3: CAWSDKGDQPQHF
DNA: TGTGCCTGGAGTGATAAGGGGGATCAGCCCCAGCATTTT

D: TRBD1
size: NA
V: TRBV5-4
J: TRBJ1-2
CDR3: CASSNRDRVNYGYTF
DNA: TGTGCCAGCAGCAATCGGGACAGGGTTAACTATGGCTACACCTTC

D: TRBD2
size: NA
V: TRBV3-1/TRBV3-2
J: TRBJ2-2
CDR3: CASSQGFGGIPGELFF
DNA: TGTGCCAGCAGCCAAGGGTTCGGGGGGATTCCCGGGGAGCTGTTTTTT

D: NA
size: NA
V: TRBV27
J: TRBJ1-5
CDR3: CASSKGRASNQPQHF
DNA: TGTGCCAGCAGTAAGGGGAGGGCAAGCAATCAGCCCCAGCATTTT

D: NA
size: NA
V: TRBV14
J: TRBJ1-4
CDR3: CASSRALNEKLFF
DNA: TGTGCCAGCAGCCGGGCCCTTAATGAAAAACTGTTTTTT

D: NA
size: NA
V: TRBV21-1
J: TRBJ1-5
CDR3: CASSKGAWGDRDDNGQPQHF
DNA: TGTGCCAGCAGCAAAGGGGCTTGGGGGGACAGGGACGACAATGGGCAGCCCCAGCATTTT

D: NA
size: NA
V: TRBV27
J: TRBJ2-7
CDR3: CASSASGLSSYEQYF
DNA: TGTGCCAGCAGTGCAAGCGGGCTGAGCTCCTACGAGCAGTACTTC

D: NA
size: NA
V: TRBV10-1
J: TRBJ2-1
CDR3: CASSTGTLIYNEQFF
DNA: TGCGCCAGCAGTACCGGGACACTCATCTACAATGAGCAGTTCTTC

D: NA
size: NA
V: TRBV7-2
J: TRBJ1-3
CDR3: CASSFDLTRGNTIYF
DNA: TGTGCCAGCAGCTTCGACCTAACTAGGGGAAACACCATATATTTT

D: NA
size: NA
V: TRBV27
J: TRBJ1-2
CDR3: CASSLTPTYYGYTF
DNA: TGTGCCAGCAGTTTAACCCCGACTTACTATGGCTACACCTTC

D: NA
size: NA
V: TRBV9
J: TRBJ1-1
CDR3: CASSATLGPQTEAFF
DNA: TGTGCCAGCAGCGCTACACTTGGGCCCCAGACTGAAGCTTTCTTT

D: NA
size: NA
V: TRBV5-1
J: TRBJ2-5
CDR3: CASSLLGDFQETQYF
DNA: TGCGCCAGCAGCTTGTTAGGGGACTTTCAAGAGACCCAGTACTTC

D: NA
size: NA
V: TRBV6-5
J: TRBJ1-3
CDR3: CASSYSGGLENTIYF
DNA: TGTGCCAGCAGTTACTCGGGAGGGTTGGAAAACACCATATATTTT

D: TRBD2
size: NA
V: TRBV11-2
J: TRBJ2-1
CDR3: CASSGIGTSALGEQFF
DNA: TGTGCCAGCAGCGGAATCGGGACTAGTGCCTTAGGTGAGCAGTTCTTC

D: TRBD1
size: NA
V: TRBV18
J: TRBJ1-2
CDR3: CASSAGTGNHYGYTF
DNA: TGTGCCAGCTCAGCCGGGACAGGGAATCACTATGGCTACACCTTC

D: NA
size: NA
V: TRBV7-8
J: TRBJ2-2
CDR3: CASSRGGGGWSGELFF
DNA: TGTGCCAGCAGCCGAGGGGGCGGGGGTTGGTCCGGGGAGCTGTTTTTT

D: NA
size: NA
V: TRBV13
J: TRBJ1-2
CDR3: CASSLKQGHGYTF
DNA: TGTGCCAGCAGCTTAAAACAGGGCCATGGCTACACCTTC

D: NA
size: NA
V: TRBV19
J: TRBJ1-4
CDR3: CATRQSVNEKLFF
DNA: TGTGCCACCCGACAGAGTGTTAATGAAAAACTGTTTTTT

D: TRBD1
size: NA
V: TRBV30
J: TRBJ2-4
CDR3: CAWSKGADIQYF
DNA: TGTGCCTGGAGTAAGGGGGCCGACATTCAGTACTTC

D: TRBD2
size: few
V: TRBV4-1
J: TRBJ2-1
CDR3: CASSLWTSGAYNEQFF
DNA: TGCGCCAGCAGCCTCTGGACTAGCGGGGCCTACAATGAGCAGTTCTTC

D: NA
size: NA
V: TRBV4-2
J: TRBJ2-5
CDR3: CASSQTLVARETQYF
DNA: TGTGCCAGCAGTCAAACCCTAGTTGCCCGCGAGACCCAGTACTTC

D: NA
size: NA
V: TRBV5-1
J: TRBJ1-4
CDR3: CASSLASRQTNEKLFF
DNA: TGCGCCAGCAGCTTGGCTAGCCGGCAGACTAATGAAAAACTGTTTTTT